This T cell receptor beta chain was sequenced during a study of cytomegalovirus exposure and HLA in healthy donors. Study observations and caveats: Rarity characterized most TCR sequences, yet some public TCRs appeared in many donors. It was shown in a later analysis that HLA-associated TCR beta chains were more clonally expanded than other, equally common chains. Later findings reportedly placed an Asian-associated ancestry cluster below the approximately 670-donor mean for N-insertions. Excluded: some indistinguishable V segments such as TRBV6-2 and TRBV6-3.

The PCR ran on 60 Vbeta and 13 Jbeta primers. Method: immunoSEQ multiplex PCR; TCRdb's copy keeps in-frame clones and lacks some. The table shows 100,000 to 150,000 clones, with under 75% occurring only once. To note about this clone: Its antigen is not identified.

The CDR3 is made up of 13 amino acids. Deletions cut 9 bases from V and 2 bases from J, with 10 bases between. Per germline, CDR1 LNHDA and CDR2 SQIVND (reference sequence). V gene TRBV19 combines with J gene TRBJ1-4; TRBD1 is a possible D gene (5 bases). Sequenced sample: PBMCs. This receptor was taken from a woman in her thirties or forties in good health and CMV-seronegative. This chain's CDR3 is CASRGVTNEKLFF. The CDR3 bases are TGTGCCAGCCGGGGGGTTACTAATGAAAAACTGTTTTTT. The whole variable domain, remainder taken from reference TRBV19 and TRBJ1-4, is DGGITQSPKYLFRKEGQNVTLSCEQNLNHDAMYWYRQDPGQGLRLIYYSQIVNDFQKGDIAEGYSVSREKKESFPLTVTSAQKNPTAFYLCASRGVTNEKLFFGSGTQLSVL.